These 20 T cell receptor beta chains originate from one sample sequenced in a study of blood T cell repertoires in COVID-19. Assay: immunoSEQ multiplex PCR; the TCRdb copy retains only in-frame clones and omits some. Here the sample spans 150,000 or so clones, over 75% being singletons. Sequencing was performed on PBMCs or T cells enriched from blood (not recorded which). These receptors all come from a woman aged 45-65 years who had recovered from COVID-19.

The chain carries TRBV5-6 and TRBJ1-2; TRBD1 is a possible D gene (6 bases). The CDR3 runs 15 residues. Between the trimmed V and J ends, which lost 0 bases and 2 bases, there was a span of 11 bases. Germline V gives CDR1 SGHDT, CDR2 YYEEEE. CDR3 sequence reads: CASSLATQGNYGYTF. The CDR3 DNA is TGTGCCAGCAGCTTGGCGACCCAGGGGAACTATGGCTACACCTTC.

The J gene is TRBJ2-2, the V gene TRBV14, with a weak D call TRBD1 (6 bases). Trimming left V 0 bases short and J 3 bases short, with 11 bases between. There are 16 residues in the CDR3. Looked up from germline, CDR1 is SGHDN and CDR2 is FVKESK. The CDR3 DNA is TGTGCCAGCAGCCAAGAAACAGGGTGGGACACCGGGGAGCTGTTTTTT. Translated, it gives CASSQETGWDTGELFF.

CDR3 DNA sequence: TGTGCCATCAGTAAGAGACAGGGAGATAACTATGGCTACACCTTC. It yields the protein CAISKRQGDNYGYTF. This chain uses TRBV10-3 with TRBJ1-2, with 7 bases identical to TRBD1. Looked up from germline, CDR1 is ENHRY and CDR2 is SYGVKD. This CDR3 has 15 residues. Trimming at V came to 5 bases and at J to 1 base, leaving 7 bases not matched to a gene.

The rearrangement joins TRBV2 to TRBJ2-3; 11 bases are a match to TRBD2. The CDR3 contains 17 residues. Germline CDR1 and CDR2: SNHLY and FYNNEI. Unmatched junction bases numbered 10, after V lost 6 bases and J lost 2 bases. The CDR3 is CASRPASGGQDTDTQYF. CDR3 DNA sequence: TGTGCCAGCAGACCGGCTAGCGGGGGGCAGGACACAGATACGCAGTATTTT.

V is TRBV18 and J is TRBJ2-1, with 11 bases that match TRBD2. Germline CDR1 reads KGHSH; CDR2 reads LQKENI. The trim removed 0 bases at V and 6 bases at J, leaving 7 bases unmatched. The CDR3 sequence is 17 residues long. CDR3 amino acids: CASSPPYSGRESNEQFF. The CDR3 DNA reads TGTGCCAGCTCACCACCGTATAGCGGGAGGGAGAGCAATGAGCAGTTCTTC.

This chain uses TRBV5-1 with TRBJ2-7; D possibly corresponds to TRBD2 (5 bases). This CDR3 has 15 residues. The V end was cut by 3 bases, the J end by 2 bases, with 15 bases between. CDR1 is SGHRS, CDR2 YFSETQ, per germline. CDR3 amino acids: CASSSSLEVPYEQYF. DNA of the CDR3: TGCGCCAGCAGCTCTTCACTAGAGGTGCCCTACGAGCAGTACTTC.

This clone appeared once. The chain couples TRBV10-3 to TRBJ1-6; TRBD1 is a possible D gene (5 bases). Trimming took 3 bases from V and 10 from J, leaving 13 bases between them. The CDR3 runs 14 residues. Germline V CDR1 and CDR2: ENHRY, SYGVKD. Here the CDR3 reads CAISETGKQSPLHF. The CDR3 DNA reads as TGTGCCATCAGTGAAACAGGAAAGCAGTCACCCCTCCACTTT.

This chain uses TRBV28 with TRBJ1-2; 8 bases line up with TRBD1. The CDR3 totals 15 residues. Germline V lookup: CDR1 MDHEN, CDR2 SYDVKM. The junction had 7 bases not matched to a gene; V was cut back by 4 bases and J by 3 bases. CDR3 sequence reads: CASSSPGTGHYGYTF. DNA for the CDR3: TGTGCCAGCAGTTCGCCCGGGACAGGCCACTATGGCTACACCTTC.

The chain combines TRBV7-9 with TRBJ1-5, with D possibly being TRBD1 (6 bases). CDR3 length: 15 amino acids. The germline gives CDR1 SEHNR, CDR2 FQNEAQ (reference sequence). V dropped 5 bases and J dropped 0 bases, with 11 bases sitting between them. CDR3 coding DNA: TGTGCCAGCAGCGGGACACCTTATAGCAATCAGCCCCAGCATTTT. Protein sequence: CASSGTPYSNQPQHF.

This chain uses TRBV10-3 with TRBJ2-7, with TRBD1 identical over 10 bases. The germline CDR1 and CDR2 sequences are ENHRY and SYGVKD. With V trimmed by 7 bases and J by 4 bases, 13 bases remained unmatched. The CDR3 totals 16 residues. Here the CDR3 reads CAIKPGQGSFGYEQYF. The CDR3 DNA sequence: TGTGCCATCAAGCCGGGACAGGGGAGCTTCGGGTACGAGCAGTACTTC.

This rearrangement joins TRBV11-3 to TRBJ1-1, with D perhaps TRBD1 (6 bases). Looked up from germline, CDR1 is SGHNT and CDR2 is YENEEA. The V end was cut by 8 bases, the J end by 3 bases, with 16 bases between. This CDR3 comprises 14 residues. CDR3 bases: TGTGCCAGCGACCCTCAGGGGAGGGACACTGAAGCTTTCTTT. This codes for CASDPQGRDTEAFF.

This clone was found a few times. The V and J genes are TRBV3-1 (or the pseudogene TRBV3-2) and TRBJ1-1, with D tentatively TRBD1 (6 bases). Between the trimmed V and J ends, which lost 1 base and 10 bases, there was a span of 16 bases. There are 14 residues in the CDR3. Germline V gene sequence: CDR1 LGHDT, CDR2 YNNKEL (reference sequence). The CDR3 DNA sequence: TGTGCCAGCAGCCAAGGGACAGTCACAAAGGGAGCTTTCTTT. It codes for CASSQGTVTKGAFF.

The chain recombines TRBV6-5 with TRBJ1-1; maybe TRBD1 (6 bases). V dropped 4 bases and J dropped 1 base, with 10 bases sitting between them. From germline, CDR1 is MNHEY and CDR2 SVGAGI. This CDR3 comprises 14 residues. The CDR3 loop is CASSSLQGNTEAFF. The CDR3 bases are TGTGCCAGCAGTTCACTACAGGGGAACACTGAAGCTTTCTTT.

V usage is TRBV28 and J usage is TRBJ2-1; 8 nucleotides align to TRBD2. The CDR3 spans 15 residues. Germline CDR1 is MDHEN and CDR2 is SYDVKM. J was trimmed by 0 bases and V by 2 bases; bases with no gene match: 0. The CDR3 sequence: CASSLSGSSYNEQFF. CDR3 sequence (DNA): TGTGCCAGCAGTTTAAGCGGGAGCTCCTACAATGAGCAGTTCTTC.

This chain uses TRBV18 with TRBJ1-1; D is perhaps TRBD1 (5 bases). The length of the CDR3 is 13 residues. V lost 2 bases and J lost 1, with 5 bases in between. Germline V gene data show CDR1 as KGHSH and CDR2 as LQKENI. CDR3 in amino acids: CASSPGANTEAFF. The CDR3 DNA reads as TGTGCCAGCTCACCAGGGGCGAACACTGAAGCTTTCTTT.

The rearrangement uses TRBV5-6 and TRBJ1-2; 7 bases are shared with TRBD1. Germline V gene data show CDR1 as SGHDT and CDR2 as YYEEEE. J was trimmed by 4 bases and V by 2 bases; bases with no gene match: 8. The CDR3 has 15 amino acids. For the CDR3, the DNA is TGTGCCAGCAGCTTCTATGACAGGGATGCCTATGGCTACACCTTC. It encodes CASSFYDRDAYGYTF.

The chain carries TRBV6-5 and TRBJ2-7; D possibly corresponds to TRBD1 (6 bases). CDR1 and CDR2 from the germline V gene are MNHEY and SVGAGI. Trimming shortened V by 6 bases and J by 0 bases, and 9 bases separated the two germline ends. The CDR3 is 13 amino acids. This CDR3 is CASSRDISYEQYF. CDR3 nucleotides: TGTGCCAGCAGCCGGGACATCTCCTACGAGCAGTACTTC.

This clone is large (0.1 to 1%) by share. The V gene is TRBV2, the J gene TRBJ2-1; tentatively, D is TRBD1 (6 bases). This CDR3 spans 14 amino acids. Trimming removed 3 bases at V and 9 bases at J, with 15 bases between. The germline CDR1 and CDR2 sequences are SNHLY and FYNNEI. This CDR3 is CASSDGLWGPEQFF. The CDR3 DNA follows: TGTGCCAGCAGTGACGGTCTCTGGGGGCCTGAGCAGTTCTTC. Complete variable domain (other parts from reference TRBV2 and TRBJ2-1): EPEVTQTPSHQVTQMGQEVILRCVPISNHLYFYWYRQILGQKVEFLVSFYNNEISEKSEIFDDQFSVERPDGSNFTLKIRSTKLEDSAMYFCASSDGLWGPEQFFGPGTRLTVL.

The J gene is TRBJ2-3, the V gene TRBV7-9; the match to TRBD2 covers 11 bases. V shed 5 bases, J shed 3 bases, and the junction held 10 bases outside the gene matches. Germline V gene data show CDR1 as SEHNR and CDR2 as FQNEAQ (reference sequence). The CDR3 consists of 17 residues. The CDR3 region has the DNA TGTGCCAGCAGCACTACTAGCGGGAGAGATGGGACAGATACGCAGTATTTT. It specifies CASSTTSGRDGTDTQYF.

CDR3 bases: TGTGCCTGGAGCATAGGGGGCTATAGCAATCAGCCCCAGCATTTT. As protein: CAWSIGGYSNQPQHF. The V call is TRBV30, the J call TRBJ1-5, with 7 nucleotides matching TRBD1. The length of the CDR3 is 15 residues. The germline V gene encodes CDR1 GTSNPN and CDR2 SVGIG (reference sequence). Trimming removed 3 bases from V and 0 bases from J; junction bases left unmatched: 5.